This entry concerns a single TCR beta chain. This clone occurred a few times. Its target antigen remains unknown. No much larger clone is present one base from it, and per-base qualities are unavailable. Each collaborating institution followed its own protocols to collect whole blood in K2EDTA tubes. For TCRbeta analysis, collaborators shipped samples in one of three forms: frozen whole blood, isolated PBMCs, or DNA extracted from either of those sample types. The immunoSEQ Assay, a bias-controlled multiplex PCR, was used to amplify TCRbeta CDR3 regions from genomic DNA. The study's processing was this. The number of nucleated cells in each sample was estimated from the amplification of reference gene primers within the assay. To quantify the absolute abundance of each unique TCRbeta CDR3 rearrangement, sequence reads were collapsed and filtered. For each sample, productive Simpson clonality was calculated as the square root of Simpson's diversity index across productive rearrangements. TCRdb stores this immuneACCESS table with in-frame sequences only. Part of the clones is absent; in the studies checked, under half of the shortfall reflects unresolved V genes, and no reason is known for the rest. That table is the source of V, J and clone size, and D and trimming were worked out from the DNA. Present in this sample are over 15,000 clones, 70% to 90% of which were seen just once. The ten largest clones add up to roughly 37% of the sample.

The data were taken from a study of blood T cell repertoires in COVID-19 (dated by TCRdb to the early 2020s). About the investigation overall: Collaborator samples came from the United States, Italy and Spain and covered acute and convalescent phases of COVID-19. The prospective study material was composed of cDNA or gDNA derived from T cells, B-cell-depleted T cells, or PBMCs. Deeply sampled blood TCRbeta repertoires from subjects exposed to, actively infected with, or recovered from COVID-19 were included in the dataset. The repertoires were released in a freely available public database intended as a resource for research on the immune response to SARS-CoV-2. Samples were obtained from the ongoing ImmuneRACE study (first 160 participants) and from some 1,200 subjects provided by 6 global collaborators. The sample metadata nearly always contained a de-identified subject ID, COVID-19 status, age in years and sex. Where HLA class I and class II types were available, the types were taken from metadata supplied by the sample provider, not from assay-based typing.

Study-wide conclusions, independent of this receptor: The quantity of clinical and demographic metadata differed by source and by participant and was supplied without curation.

Including cysteine and phenylalanine, the CDR3 has 14 amino acids. The read is trimmed to its CDR3 DNA, 42 bases read in frame from base 1. V is trimmed back by 4 bases and J by 4 bases, and the junction contains 4 bases that no gene match accounts for. The germline V gene (reference sequence) sets CDR1 to SGHNT and CDR2 to YYREEE. Material for sequencing was peripheral blood. The rearrangement joined TRBV5-4 to TRBJ2-3; 9 bases in between match TRBD2. The receptor was derived from a man aged 70-80 years in a cohort sampled during active COVID-19. The CDR3 sequence is CASSLRTSADTQYF. The nucleotide sequence reads as follows: TGTGCCAGCAGCCTTCGGACTAGCGCAGATACGCAGTATTTT.